This T cell receptor beta chain was observed in a study of T cell responses to AZD1222 COVID-19 vaccine. Overall study findings and caveats: Donors were largely white British and mainly female; clonal diversity was possibly underestimated. Recipients of two AZD1222 doses showed rising Spike-specific TCR breadth and depth. Along spike, vaccine-associated CD4 TCRs were found throughout, with dominance at 160-218 and 743-854.

The data were produced by immunoSEQ multiplex PCR, yet TCRdb's version contains in-frame clones alone and is incomplete. Of 7,500 to 8,500 clones in the sample, approximately 88% are singletons; the top ten hold about 7.7%. In the case of this clone: Its specificity is not known.

CDR3 length: 17 amino acids. V trimming: 6 bases; J trimming: 5 bases; junction bases outside the gene matches: 17. The chain is built from TRBV23-1 and TRBJ1-2; 8 bases are shared with TRBD1. TRBV23-1 is labeled an ORF, and its function is uncertain. This receptor was taken from an adult who received the AZD1222 COVID-19 vaccine. This specimen was peripheral blood, taken 28 days after the second AZD1222 dose. The CDR3 region is CASSPWGTGYSLYGYTF. In DNA form, the CDR3 reads TGCGCCAGCAGCCCATGGGGGACAGGATACTCCTTATATGGCTACACCTTC.